The 13 T cell receptor beta chains below come from one sample, sequenced in a study of blood T cells in healthy people across ages. Alongside a J-beta primer mix, a sample-barcoded 5' primer served in a second PCR lasting about 6 to 11 cycles. TCRdb processed the 5' RACE reads anew with MiXCR; each CDR3 protein has one entry. This table has about 1.4 million distinct CDR3 sequences, roughly 60% appearing once. Sequenced material: blood. The origin of the receptors is a young man in good health.

For this clonotype: Being one base from a much bigger clone, this may be a read error. The chain joins TRBV5-1 to TRBJ2-3, with D possibly matching TRBD2 (6 bases). The CDR3 spans 14 residues. Germline V gives CDR1 SGHRS, CDR2 YFSETQ. Trimming took off 5 bases at V and 2 bases at J, with 12 bases between the two ends. This chain's CDR3 is CASRTGDLTDTQYF. In nucleotides, the CDR3 is TGCGCCAGCAGAACGGGGGACCTCACAGATACGCAGTATTTT.

CDR3 loop: CASSWDRGNNEQFF. CDR3 bases: TGTGCCAGCAGTTGGGACCGAGGGAACAATGAGCAGTTCTTC. This chain uses TRBV2 with TRBJ2-1; possibly TRBD1 or TRBD2 for D (5 bases each). Trimming removed 5 bases from V and 5 bases from J, with 13 bases in between. In germline, CDR1 is SNHLY, CDR2 FYNNEI. CDR3 length: 14 residues.

This clonotype has more than one count but fewer than ten. This chain joins TRBV20-1 and TRBJ2-3; D not certain. V was cut by 5 bases and J by 1 base, with 7 bases left in between. The CDR3 consists of 12 residues. Germline-derived CDR1 and CDR2 are DFQATT and SNEGSKA (reference sequence). Written as DNA, the CDR3 is TGCAGTGCTGCGGTCGGCACAGATACGCAGTATTTT. Translation: CSAAVGTDTQYF.

This clonotype was seen a few times. The genes are TRBV20-1 and TRBJ1-1; maybe TRBD1 (5 bases). There are 14 residues in the CDR3. Trimming shortened V by 2 bases and J by 0 bases, and 10 bases separated the two germline ends. Germline loops: CDR1 DFQATT, CDR2 SNEGSKA (reference sequence). The CDR3 loop is CSARKTDMNTEAFF. Here the CDR3 DNA reads TGCAGTGCTAGAAAGACAGATATGAACACTGAAGCTTTCTTT.

The chain has TRBV28 and TRBJ2-7; TRBD2 matches 7 bases. This CDR3 is built from 14 residues. V lost 7 bases and J lost 3; bases outside the gene matches: 9. Germline CDR1 MDHEN, CDR2 SYDVKM. CDR3 DNA sequence: TGTGCCAGCAATAACGTTCGGGGGGTCTACGAGCAGTACTTC. Protein: CASNNVRGVYEQYF.

The V gene is TRBV4-3, the J gene TRBJ2-7; 9 nucleotides match TRBD1. The J call may be mistaken, given a closer DNA end match to TRBJ2-4. CDR3 length: 15 amino acids. Germline V lookup: CDR1 LGHNA, CDR2 YSLEER. Here the CDR3 reads CASSGWTGVGNIQYF. The DNA of the CDR3 is TGCGCCAGCAGCGGGTGGACAGGGGTAGGAAACATTCAGTACTTC.

In DNA, the CDR3 is TGCAGTGCTAGAACAGTTTGGGGCAAGACTGAAGCTTTCTTT. It specifies CSARTVWGKTEAFF. The chain employs TRBV20-1 and TRBJ1-1; weak D call: TRBD1 (5 bases). The CDR3 covers 14 residues. Germline V lookup: CDR1 DFQATT, CDR2 SNEGSKA (reference sequence). With 2 bases removed from V and 5 bases from J, the gap between germline ends came to 15 bases.

This clonotype was seen a single time. The CDR3 bases are TGTGCCAGCAGCGTCGGGACCGGCCGCTTTTACGAGCAGTACTTC. Protein: CASSVGTGRFYEQYF. The chain carries TRBV5-6 and TRBJ2-7; either TRBD1 or TRBD2 may fit D (5 bases each). The CDR3 loop spans 15 amino acids. Germline CDR1 SGHDT, CDR2 YYEEEE. V was clipped by 4 bases and J by 4 bases, with 18 bases between them.

This clonotype occurred a few times. V and J are TRBV5-1 and TRBJ2-1; 7 nucleotides agree with TRBD1. The CDR3 has 17 amino acids. J gave up 3 bases and V 2 bases, and 11 bases lay outside the gene matches. Germline CDR1 reads SGHRS; CDR2 reads YFSETQ. CDR3: CASSLYGRRGLYNEQFF. The CDR3 nucleotides read TGCGCCAGCAGCTTATACGGTCGTAGGGGGCTCTACAATGAGCAGTTCTTC. Supplemented by reference TRBV5-1 and TRBJ2-1, the full variable domain reads KAGVTQTPRYLIKTRGQQVTLSCSPISGHRSVSWYQQTPGQGLQFLFEYFSETQRNKGNFPGRFSGRQFSNSRSEMNVSTLELGDSALYLCASSLYGRRGLYNEQFFGPGTRLTVL.

The chain carries TRBV10-2 and TRBJ2-5; tentative D call: TRBD1 (6 bases). V lost 6 bases, J lost 1 base, and 21 bases lay in between. There are 17 residues in the CDR3. Germline CDR1 and CDR2: WSHSY and SAAADI. The CDR3 DNA sequence: TGCGCCAGCAGCTGGACAGCATTACCTAGCTCCCAAGAGACCCAGTACTTC. It codes for CASSWTALPSSQETQYF.

The rearrangement uses TRBV27 and TRBJ1-4, with D maybe TRBD1 (5 bases). The CDR3 sequence is 15 residues long. The germline V gene has CDR1 MNHEY and CDR2 SMNVEV (reference sequence). Trimming shortened V by 8 bases and J by 0 bases, and 13 bases separated the two germline ends. DNA for the CDR3: TGTGCCAGCCAGGTGCAGGGACCAACTAATGAAAAACTGTTTTTT. Translated, it gives CASQVQGPTNEKLFF. Complete variable domain (other parts from reference TRBV27 and TRBJ1-4): EAQVTQNPRYLITVTGKKLTVTCSQNMNHEYMSWYRQDPGLGLRQIYYSMNVEVTDKGDVPEGYKVSRKEKRNFPLILESPSPNQTSLYFCASQVQGPTNEKLFFGSGTQLSVL.

This clonotype was counted between two and nine times. The chain recombines TRBV12-5 with TRBJ2-5; D might be TRBD1 or TRBD2, each matching 5 bases. This CDR3 spans 15 amino acids. V was clipped by 1 base and J by 6 bases, with 15 bases between them. Germline CDR1 and CDR2: LGHNT and FRNRAP. CDR3 amino acids: CASGLDVEGLKTQYF. In DNA, the CDR3 is TGTGCTAGTGGTTTGGATGTTGAGGGGCTGAAGACCCAGTACTTC.

The chain carries TRBV5-1 and TRBJ2-3; D call uncertain. The CDR3 length is 14 residues. V was clipped by 4 bases and J by 5 bases, with 14 bases between them. Germline CDR1 is SGHRS and CDR2 is YFSETQ. The CDR3 sequence: CASSPNVVGDTQYF. Here the CDR3 DNA reads TGCGCCAGCAGCCCCAACGTCGTCGGAGATACGCAGTATTTT.